Listed below are T cell receptor beta chains from one sample, sequenced in a study of blood T cells in healthy people across ages. TCRdb recomputed calls from the 5' RACE reads with MiXCR, one row per CDR3 protein. The table records fewer than 600,000 distinct CDR3 sequences, about a quarter of them present only once. The sample was also reused in another study, on T cells of mothers and their children.

The sample comprised blood. These receptors came from a boy between 2 and 10 years old in good health. The CDR3 runs from the conserved cysteine through the conserved F or W. The D gene is left open where the match is weak. Rows may omit the clone size; those that give it use once, few, many or a size class.

D gene | J gene | clone size | V gene | CDR3 protein | CDR3 DNA
. | TRBJ1-3 | once | TRBV10-2 | CASSELGSHLVSGNTIYF | TGCGCCAGCAGTGAGCTCGGCAGCCACTTAGTCTCTGGAAACACCATATATTTT
TRBD2 | TRBJ2-1 | . | TRBV29-1 | CSVEVLAGGRADNEQFF | TGCAGCGTTGAGGTCTTAGCGGGGGGGAGGGCCGACAATGAGCAGTTCTTC
TRBD2 | TRBJ2-4 | few | TRBV4-3 | CASSPSLAEAKNIQYF | TGCGCCAGCAGCCCTTCACTAGCGGAAGCCAAAAACATTCAGTACTTC
. | TRBJ2-7 | . | TRBV2 | CASSELYEQYF | TGTGCCAGCAGCGAACTCTACGAGCAGTACTTC
. | TRBJ2-4 | . | TRBV3-1 | CASSQSHGIQYF | TGTGCCAGCAGCCAATCCCACGGCATTCAGTACTTC
TRBD1 | TRBJ2-3 | . | TRBV28 | CASSSIPGQGADTQYF | TGTGCCAGCAGTTCGATCCCGGGACAGGGGGCTGATACGCAGTATTTT
TRBD2 | TRBJ2-5 | . | TRBV5-6 | CASSLRSGSRETQYF | TGTGCCAGCAGCTTGAGGAGCGGGAGTCGGGAGACCCAGTACTTC
. | TRBJ2-5 | . | TRBV30 | CAWSVPYAETQYF | TGTGCCTGGAGTGTCCCCTACGCCGAGACCCAGTACTTC
. | TRBJ2-1 | few | TRBV12-3/TRBV12-4 | CASSSQLAIPNEQFF | TGTGCCAGCAGTTCACAACTAGCAATCCCAAATGAGCAGTTCTTC
. | TRBJ1-2 | . | TRBV7-6 | CASSLGAGTGGYTF | TGTGCCAGCAGCTTAGGGGCCGGGACCGGTGGCTACACCTTC
TRBD2 | TRBJ2-3 | . | TRBV11-2 | CASSYHLGLAGGRLTDTQYF | TGTGCCAGCAGCTATCACCTGGGACTAGCGGGAGGACGTCTCACAGATACGCAGTATTTT
TRBD1 | TRBJ1-2 | . | TRBV12-3/TRBV12-4 | CAVRRTGGVGNF | TGTGCCGTACGAAGGACAGGGGGTGTAGGTAACTTC
. | TRBJ1-2 | . | TRBV20-1 | CSARDNLGGNYGYTF | TGCAGTGCTAGAGATAACCTAGGGGGGAACTATGGCTACACCTTT
. | TRBJ2-5 | few | TRBV12-3/TRBV12-4 | CASSPASPSGKGGTQYF | TGTGCCAGCAGTCCAGCCTCCCCTAGCGGAAAGGGGGGGACCCAGTACTTC
TRBD1 | TRBJ2-7 | . | TRBV29-1 | CSLPGGHEQYF | TGCAGCCTCCCAGGGGGACACGAGCAGTACTTC
TRBD2 | TRBJ2-1 | . | TRBV14 | CASSQGSSGNVYEQFF | TGTGCCAGCAGCCAAGGTTCCAGCGGGAATGTCTATGAGCAGTTCTTC
. | TRBJ1-2 | . | TRBV6-6 | CASDKTPGTIRYTF | TGTGCCAGCGACAAGACCCCCGGGACTATCCGCTACACCTTC
TRBD2 | TRBJ2-7 | few | TRBV12-3/TRBV12-4 | CASSQSSGRSDEQYF | TGTGCCAGCAGTCAGTCTAGCGGGAGGTCCGACGAGCAGTACTTC
TRBD2 | TRBJ2-1 | few | TRBV14 | CASSQLRGGYNEQFF | TGTGCCAGCAGCCAACTCCGCGGGGGCTACAATGAGCAGTTCTTC
. | TRBJ1-4 | . | TRBV29-1 | CSVKGATNEKLFF | TGCAGCGTTAAGGGGGCAACTAATGAAAAACTGTTTTTT
. | TRBJ1-2 | . | TRBV18 | CASSPPGSLSYGYTF | TGTGCCAGCTCACCACCGGGTTCGCTGTCCTATGGCTACACCTTC
. | TRBJ2-1 | . | TRBV15 | CATSREGRGNEQFF | TGTGCCACCAGCAGAGAAGGAAGGGGAAATGAGCAGTTCTTC
. | TRBJ2-7 | few | TRBV9 | CASSVAGSAYEQYF | TGTGCCAGCAGCGTAGCGGGCTCAGCCTACGAGCAGTACTTC
TRBD2 | TRBJ2-3 | few | TRBV7-9 | CASSFREGRAETQYF | TGTGCCAGCAGCTTTCGGGAGGGGAGGGCTGAGACGCAGTATTTT